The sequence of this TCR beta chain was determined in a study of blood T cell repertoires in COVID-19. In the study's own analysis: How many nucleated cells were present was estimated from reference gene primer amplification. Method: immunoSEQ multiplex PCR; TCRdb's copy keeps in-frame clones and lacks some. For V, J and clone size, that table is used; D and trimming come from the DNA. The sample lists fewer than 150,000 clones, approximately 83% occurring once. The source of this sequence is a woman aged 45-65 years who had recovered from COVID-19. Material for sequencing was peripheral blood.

The CDR3 coding sequence is TGCGCCAGCAGCCCAGAAGGCTTTGCGGATATGGGGTATTTT. It is translated as CASSPEGFADMGYF. The chain links TRBV5-1 to TRBJ2-3; no definite D call. Trimming stripped 4 bases from V and 14 bases from J, with 23 bases between. Germline loops: CDR1 SGHRS, CDR2 YFSETQ. This CDR3 has 14 amino acids.